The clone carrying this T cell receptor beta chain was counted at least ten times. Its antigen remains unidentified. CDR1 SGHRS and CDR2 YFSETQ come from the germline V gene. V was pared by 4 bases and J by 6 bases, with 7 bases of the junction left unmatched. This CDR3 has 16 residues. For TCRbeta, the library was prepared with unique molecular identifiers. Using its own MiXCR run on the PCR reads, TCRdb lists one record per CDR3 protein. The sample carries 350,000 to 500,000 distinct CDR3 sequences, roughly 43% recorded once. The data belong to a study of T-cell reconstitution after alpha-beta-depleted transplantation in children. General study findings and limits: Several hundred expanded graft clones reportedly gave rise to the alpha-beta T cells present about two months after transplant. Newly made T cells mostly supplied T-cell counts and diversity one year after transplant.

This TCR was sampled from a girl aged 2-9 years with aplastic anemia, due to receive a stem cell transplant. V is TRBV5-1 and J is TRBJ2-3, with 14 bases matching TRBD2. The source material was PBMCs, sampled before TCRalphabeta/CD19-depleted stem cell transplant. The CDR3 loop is CASSEGTSGRGDTQYF. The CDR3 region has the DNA TGCGCCAGCAGCGAGGGGACTAGCGGGAGAGGGGATACGCAGTATTTT.